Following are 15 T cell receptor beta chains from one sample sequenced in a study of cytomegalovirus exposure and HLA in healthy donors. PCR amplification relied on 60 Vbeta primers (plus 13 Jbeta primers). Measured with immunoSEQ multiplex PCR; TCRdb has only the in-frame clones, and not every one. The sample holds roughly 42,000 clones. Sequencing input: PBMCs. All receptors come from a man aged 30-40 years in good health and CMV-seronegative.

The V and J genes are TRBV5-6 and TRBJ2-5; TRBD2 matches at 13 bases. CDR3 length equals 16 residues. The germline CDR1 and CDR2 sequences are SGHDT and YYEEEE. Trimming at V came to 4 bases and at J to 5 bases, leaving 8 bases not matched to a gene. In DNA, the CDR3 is TGTGCCAGCAGCGAGGGACTAGCGGGAAAAGGGGAGACCCAGTACTTC. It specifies CASSEGLAGKGETQYF.

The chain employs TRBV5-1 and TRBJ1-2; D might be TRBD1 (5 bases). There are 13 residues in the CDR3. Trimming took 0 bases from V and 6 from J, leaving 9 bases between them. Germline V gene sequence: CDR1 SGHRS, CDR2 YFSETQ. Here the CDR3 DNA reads TGCGCCAGCAGCTTGGTTGCCAGGGATGGCTACACCTTC. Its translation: CASSLVARDGYTF.

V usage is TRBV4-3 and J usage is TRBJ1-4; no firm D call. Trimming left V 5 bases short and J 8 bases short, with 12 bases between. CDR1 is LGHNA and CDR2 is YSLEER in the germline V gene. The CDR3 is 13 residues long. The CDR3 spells CASSVLQREKLFF. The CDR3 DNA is TGCGCCAGCAGCGTGCTGCAACGGGAAAAACTGTTTTTT.

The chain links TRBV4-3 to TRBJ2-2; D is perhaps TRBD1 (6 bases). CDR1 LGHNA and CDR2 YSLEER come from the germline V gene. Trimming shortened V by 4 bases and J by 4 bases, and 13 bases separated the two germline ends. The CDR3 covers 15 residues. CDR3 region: CASSRTDRSTGELFF. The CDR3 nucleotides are TGCGCCAGCAGCCGAACGGACAGATCCACCGGGGAGCTGTTTTTT.

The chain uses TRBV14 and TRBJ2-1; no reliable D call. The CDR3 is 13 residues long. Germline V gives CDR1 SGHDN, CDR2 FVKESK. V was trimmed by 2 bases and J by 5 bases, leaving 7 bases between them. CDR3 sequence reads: CASSQFANNEQFF. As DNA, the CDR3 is TGTGCCAGCAGCCAATTCGCGAACAATGAGCAGTTCTTC.

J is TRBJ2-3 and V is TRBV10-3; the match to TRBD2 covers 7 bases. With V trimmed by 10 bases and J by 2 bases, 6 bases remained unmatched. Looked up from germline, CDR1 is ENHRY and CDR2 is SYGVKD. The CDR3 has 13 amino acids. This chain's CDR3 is CATERDITDTQYF. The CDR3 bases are TGTGCCACCGAGCGGGATATCACAGATACGCAGTATTTT.

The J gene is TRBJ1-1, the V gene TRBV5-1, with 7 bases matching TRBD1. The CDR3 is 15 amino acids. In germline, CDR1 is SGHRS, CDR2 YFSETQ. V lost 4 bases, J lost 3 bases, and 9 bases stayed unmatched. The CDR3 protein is CASSLRQGIDTEAFF. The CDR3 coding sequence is TGCGCCAGCAGCCTTAGACAGGGCATAGACACTGAAGCTTTCTTT.

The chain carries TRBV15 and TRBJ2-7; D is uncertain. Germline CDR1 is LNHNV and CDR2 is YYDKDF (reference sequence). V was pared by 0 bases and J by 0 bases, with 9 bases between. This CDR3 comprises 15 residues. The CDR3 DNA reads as TGTGCCACCAGCAGAGAGGCTTCTAGCTCCTACGAGCAGTACTTC. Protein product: CATSREASSSYEQYF.

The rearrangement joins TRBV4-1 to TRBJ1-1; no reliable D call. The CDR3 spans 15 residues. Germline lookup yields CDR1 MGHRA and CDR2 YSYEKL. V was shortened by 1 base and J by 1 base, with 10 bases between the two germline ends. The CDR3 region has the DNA TGCGCCAGCAGCCAAGGAAAGCTCCAGAACACTGAAGCTTTCTTT. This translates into CASSQGKLQNTEAFF.

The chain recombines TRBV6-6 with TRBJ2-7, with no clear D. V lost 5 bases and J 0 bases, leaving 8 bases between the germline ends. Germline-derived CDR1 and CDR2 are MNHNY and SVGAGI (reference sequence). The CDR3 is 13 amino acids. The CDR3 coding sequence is TGTGCCAGCAGTCCCGGGTTCTCCTACGAGCAGTACTTC. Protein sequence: CASSPGFSYEQYF.

This chain's CDR3 is CASGPLGADTQYF. CDR3 nucleotides: TGTGCCAGCGGCCCCCTCGGAGCAGATACGCAGTATTTT. This chain uses TRBV5-6 with TRBJ2-3; D is unresolved. The V gene's germline CDR1 is SGHDT and CDR2 YYEEEE. The CDR3 runs 13 residues. V lost 7 bases and J 4 bases, leaving 13 bases between the germline ends.

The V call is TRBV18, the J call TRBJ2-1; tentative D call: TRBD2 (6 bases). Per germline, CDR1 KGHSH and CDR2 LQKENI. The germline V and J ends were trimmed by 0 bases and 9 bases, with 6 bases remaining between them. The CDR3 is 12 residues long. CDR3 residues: CASSPPGGEQFF. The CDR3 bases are TGTGCCAGCTCACCACCGGGGGGTGAGCAGTTCTTC.

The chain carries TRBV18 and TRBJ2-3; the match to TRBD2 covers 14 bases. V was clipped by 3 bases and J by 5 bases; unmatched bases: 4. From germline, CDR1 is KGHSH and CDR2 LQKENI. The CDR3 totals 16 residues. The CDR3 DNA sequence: TGTGCCAGCTCACCCCGACTAGCGGGAGGGGTAGATACGCAGTATTTT. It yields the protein CASSPRLAGGVDTQYF. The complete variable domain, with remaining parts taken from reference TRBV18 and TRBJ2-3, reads NAGVMQNPRHLVRRRGQEARLRCSPMKGHSHVYWYRQLPEEGLKFMVYLQKENIIDESGMPKERFSAEFPKEGPSILRIQQVVRGDSAAYFCASSPRLAGGVDTQYFGPGTRLTVL.

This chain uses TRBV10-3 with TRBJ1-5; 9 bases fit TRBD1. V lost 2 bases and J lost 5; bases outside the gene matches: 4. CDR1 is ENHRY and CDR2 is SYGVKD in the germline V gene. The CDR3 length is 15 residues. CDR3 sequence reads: CAISEGQGFHQPQHF. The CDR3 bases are TGTGCCATCAGTGAGGGACAGGGGTTCCATCAGCCCCAGCATTTT.

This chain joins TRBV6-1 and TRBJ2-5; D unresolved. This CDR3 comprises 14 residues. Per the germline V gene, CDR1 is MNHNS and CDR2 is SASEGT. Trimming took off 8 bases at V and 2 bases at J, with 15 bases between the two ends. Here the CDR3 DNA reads TGTGCCAGCCGGTTATTCCACGGGCAAGAGACCCAGTACTTC. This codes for CASRLFHGQETQYF.